This T cell receptor beta chain was observed in a study of a mutant IDH1 vaccine in newly diagnosed glioma. Study outcomes and limitations: The authors found pseudoprogression apparently unrelated to changes in top peripheral T cell clonotypes. Across multiple MHC alleles, 80% to 95% of patients had vaccine-induced responses.

V was clipped by 1 base and J by 0 bases, with 13 bases between them. The germline gives CDR1 SNHLY, CDR2 FYNNEI. The CDR3 extends over 16 amino acids. This clone was recorded once. Its cognate antigen is unknown. Noted time point: baseline, week 1 (first vaccination visit). Stated treatment: pre-vaccination baseline after standard-of-care therapy. Clones were read by immunoSEQ multiplex PCR, and TCRdb kept only the in-frame ones, dropping some. Of roughly 71,000 clones in the sample, about 86% were seen once. Sequenced material: PBMCs, taken from a glioma patient treated with radiotherapy, temozolomide or both. This receptor was taken from a man aged 25 to 40 with glioma. The chain carries TRBV2 and TRBJ2-7, with D unclear. This chain's CDR3 is CASSEVSWASSYEQYF. CDR3 bases: TGTGCCAGCAGTGAAGTCAGTTGGGCCAGCTCCTACGAGCAGTACTTC.